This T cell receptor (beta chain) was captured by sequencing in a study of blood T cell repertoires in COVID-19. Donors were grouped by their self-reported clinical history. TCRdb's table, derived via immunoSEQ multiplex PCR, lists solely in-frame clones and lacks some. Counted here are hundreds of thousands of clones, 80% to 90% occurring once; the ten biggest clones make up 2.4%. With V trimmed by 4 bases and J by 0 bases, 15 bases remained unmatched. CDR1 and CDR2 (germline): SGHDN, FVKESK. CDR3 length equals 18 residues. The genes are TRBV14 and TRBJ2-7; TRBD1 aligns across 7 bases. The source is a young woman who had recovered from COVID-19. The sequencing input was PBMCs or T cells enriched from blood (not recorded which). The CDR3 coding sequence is TGTGCCAGCAGCCTCACTACCGGGACAGAGTCCTTCTCCTACGAGCAGTACTTC. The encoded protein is CASSLTTGTESFSYEQYF.